Presented here are 18 T cell receptor beta chains from one specimen sequenced in a study of blood T cell repertoires in COVID-19. Sequencing used immunoSEQ multiplex PCR; TCRdb keeps in-frame clones, though not all of them. The sample consists of about 150,000 clones, 80% to 90% of them appearing once. The sequenced material came from peripheral blood. Every receptor here comes from a woman between 45 and 65 years old with acute or convalescent COVID-19.

This sequence joins TRBV5-8 and TRBJ1-2, with TRBD1 identical over 9 bases. CDR1 SGHTS and CDR2 YDEGEE come from the germline V gene. The trim removed 6 bases at V and 4 bases at J, leaving 16 bases unmatched. This CDR3 region has 17 residues. The CDR3 spells CASNWGTGTHLGYGYTF. The CDR3, as DNA: TGTGCCAGCAATTGGGGGACAGGGACCCACCTAGGCTATGGCTACACCTTC.

The chain couples TRBV7-2 to TRBJ2-1; TRBD2 matches at 9 bases. The CDR3 extends over 14 amino acids. V lost 8 bases and J lost 6; bases outside the gene matches: 8. Germline-derived CDR1 and CDR2 are SGHTA and FQGNSA. The CDR3 bases are TGTGCCAGCTCTCCGGGACTAGCTTCCAATGAGCAGTTCTTC. The encoded protein is CASSPGLASNEQFF.

The chain combines TRBV19 with TRBJ1-2, with D unclear. The length of the CDR3 is 14 residues. Germline-derived CDR1 and CDR2 are LNHDA and SQIVND (reference sequence). V lost 7 bases and J lost 2, with 14 bases in between. For the CDR3, the DNA is TGTGCCAGTACCATCGTGGTCGGGAACTATGGCTACACCTTC. Amino acid sequence: CASTIVVGNYGYTF.

This clone was recorded once. This chain uses TRBV4-3 with TRBJ2-7; maybe TRBD2 (7 bases). The CDR3 spans 14 residues. The V gene lost 8 bases and the J gene lost 6 bases, with 20 bases spanning the gap. Looked up from germline, CDR1 is LGHNA and CDR2 is YSLEER. The CDR3 nucleotides are TGCGCCAGCTCGCAGTGGGGGGGCAGGGTCGAGCAGTACTTC. Its translation is CASSQWGGRVEQYF.

This chain joins TRBV18 and TRBJ2-7; tentatively, D is TRBD2 (7 bases). Germline V gives CDR1 KGHSH, CDR2 LQKENI. This CDR3 comprises 16 residues. Trimming stripped 2 bases from V and 4 bases from J, with 18 bases between. The DNA for the CDR3 is TGTGCCAGCTCACCAAAATGGGGGGGCTTAGAGTACGAGCAGTACTTC. Protein sequence: CASSPKWGGLEYEQYF.

This clone appeared a few times. The chain employs TRBV27 and TRBJ2-7; D unclear. V was trimmed by 5 bases and J by 2 bases, leaving 16 bases between them. Germline CDR1 and CDR2: MNHEY and SMNVEV (reference sequence). CDR3 length: 15 amino acids. For the CDR3, the DNA is TGTGCCAGCAGTCCCCCCTCTGCTGGCCCCTACGAGCAGTACTTC. It specifies CASSPPSAGPYEQYF.

The chain has TRBV27 and TRBJ2-3, with D maybe TRBD2 (5 bases). The V gene's germline CDR1 is MNHEY and CDR2 SMNVEV (reference sequence). This CDR3 spans 17 amino acids. V was pared by 6 bases and J by 2 bases, with 21 bases between. The CDR3 protein is CASSPSVRGLHTDTQYF. CDR3 DNA sequence: TGTGCCAGCAGCCCCTCCGTCCGAGGGCTCCACACAGATACGCAGTATTTT.

This chain's CDR3 is CASSYSKLAGAYEQYF. For the CDR3, the DNA is TGTGCCAGCAGTTACTCGAAACTAGCGGGGGCCTACGAGCAGTACTTC. This chain uses TRBV6-5 with TRBJ2-7; 11 bases agree with TRBD2. CDR1 and CDR2 (germline): MNHEY, SVGAGI. This CDR3 contains 16 residues. V gave up 0 bases and J gave up 2 bases; unmatched junction bases: 3.

CDR3 sequence reads: CASSQEPQGAGEQYF. CDR3 DNA sequence: TGCGCCAGCAGCCAAGAGCCACAGGGGGCGGGAGAGCAGTACTTC. V is TRBV4-3 and J is TRBJ2-7; the match to TRBD1 covers 9 bases. Unmatched junction bases numbered 7, after V lost 0 bases and J lost 7 bases. Germline CDR1 and CDR2: LGHNA and YSLEER. This CDR3 comprises 15 residues.

This clone was observed at least ten times. V is TRBV6-5 and J is TRBJ2-1, with D perhaps TRBD1 (5 bases). Per germline, CDR1 MNHEY and CDR2 SVGAGI. The length of the CDR3 is 14 residues. The V and J ends lost 5 bases and 4 bases respectively, with 12 bases between them. CDR3 loop: CASSPMTAYNEQFF. CDR3 coding DNA: TGTGCCAGCAGTCCAATGACAGCGTACAATGAGCAGTTCTTC.

The chain couples TRBV25-1 to TRBJ1-2, with TRBD1 identical over 7 bases. Germline CDR1 MGHDK, CDR2 SYGVNS. The trim removed 8 bases at V and 7 bases at J, leaving 13 bases unmatched. The CDR3 totals 14 residues. The CDR3 sequence: CASAPRGQSRGYTF. CDR3 nucleotides: TGTGCCAGCGCGCCGAGGGGGCAATCGCGTGGCTACACCTTC.

The chain has TRBV5-8 and TRBJ1-2; D is uncertain. Per germline, CDR1 SGHTS and CDR2 YDEGEE. V lost 2 bases, J lost 5 bases, and 7 bases lay in between. This CDR3 region has 12 residues. The CDR3 loop is CASSFPGYGYTF. The CDR3 nucleotides are TGTGCCAGCAGCTTTCCCGGGTATGGCTACACCTTC.

The chain uses TRBV9 and TRBJ2-1, with a possible D match to TRBD2 (6 bases). This CDR3 region has 15 residues. Germline CDR1 SGDLS, CDR2 YYNGEE. Trimming took off 0 bases at V and 7 bases at J, with 14 bases between the two ends. The CDR3 coding sequence is TGTGCCAGCAGCGTAGTATCGGGGGACTTGAATGAGCAGTTCTTC. Residues: CASSVVSGDLNEQFF.

This clone has more than one count but fewer than ten. The chain recombines TRBV5-6 with TRBJ2-7; 7 bases agree with TRBD2. This CDR3 comprises 14 residues. Germline V lookup: CDR1 SGHDT, CDR2 YYEEEE. V dropped 0 bases and J dropped 0; count of bases not matched to a gene: 0. The CDR3 spells CASSLGGSSYEQYF. The CDR3 DNA sequence: TGTGCCAGCAGCTTGGGCGGGAGCTCCTACGAGCAGTACTTC.

This chain connects TRBV15 to TRBJ2-7; 10 nucleotides line up with TRBD1. J gave up 7 bases and V 5 bases, and 11 bases lay outside the gene matches. Germline assignment: CDR1 LNHNV and CDR2 YYDKDF (reference sequence). The CDR3 has 15 residues. DNA for the CDR3: TGTGCCACCAGCCCCATGAGACAGGGGGCGGGGGAGCAGTACTTC. As protein: CATSPMRQGAGEQYF.

The chain employs TRBV19 and TRBJ1-2; D is possibly TRBD1 (6 bases). The V and J ends lost 5 bases and 4 bases respectively, with 14 bases between them. In germline, CDR1 is LNHDA, CDR2 SQIVND (reference sequence). The CDR3 covers 14 residues. The CDR3 reads CASSRVDRPYGYTF. In nucleotides, the CDR3 is TGTGCCAGTAGTCGCGTTGACAGGCCCTATGGCTACACCTTC. The full variable domain, rest sourced from reference TRBV19 and TRBJ1-2, is DGGITQSPKYLFRKEGQNVTLSCEQNLNHDAMYWYRQDPGQGLRLIYYSQIVNDFQKGDIAEGYSVSREKKESFPLTVTSAQKNPTAFYLCASSRVDRPYGYTFGSGTRLTVV.

This clone turned up a few times. The CDR3 DNA reads TGTGCCAGCAGTTACAGGCCAGGGCAGGAGACGCGGAGCAATCAGCCCCAGCATTTT. Encoded protein: CASSYRPGQETRSNQPQHF. V is TRBV6-2 or TRBV6-3 and J is TRBJ1-5; D perhaps matches TRBD1 (5 bases). V lost 2 bases, J lost 1 base, and 21 bases lay in between. Germline V CDR1 and CDR2: MNHEY, SVGEGT. This CDR3 spans 19 amino acids.

This clone was counted between two and nine times. This rearrangement joins TRBV20-1 to TRBJ1-3; TRBD1 matches 7 bases. Germline assignment: CDR1 DFQATT and CDR2 SNEGSKA (reference sequence). The length of the CDR3 is 16 residues. The V and J ends lost 3 bases and 0 bases, in that order; junction bases with no gene match: 8. This CDR3 reads CSASGQATPSGNTIYF. As DNA, the CDR3 is TGCAGTGCTAGTGGACAGGCCACCCCCTCTGGAAACACCATATATTTT.